The clone carrying this T cell receptor beta chain was observed a handful of times. What it recognizes is unknown. The sample is drawn from a study of CD8 T cells in ankylosing spondylitis. Making use of molecular barcodes, quantitative 5'-RACE generated TCR beta libraries. TCRdb re-derived calls from the 5' RACE reads in MiXCR, one entry per CDR3 protein. This repertoire shows a few hundred thousand distinct CDR3 sequences, about 7% found once; its top ten account for approximately 14%. The CDR3 is 14 residues long. Germline CDR1 reads LNHDA; CDR2 reads SQIVND (reference sequence). Trimming removed 7 bases from V and 3 bases from J, with 12 bases in between. General observations from the study: Matched ankylosing spondylitis synovial fluid reportedly contained a significantly enriched population of disease-linked clones. A CD8+ phenotype characterized the disease-linked clones, which were relatively rare in peripheral blood. Among TCR beta sequences, a motif of eight highly homologous variants appeared characteristic of ankylosing spondylitis blood. Certain motif variants had earlier appeared in reactive arthritis synovial fluid and blood.

Specimen: blood, either unsorted or a sorted T cell fraction (not recorded which). The chain couples TRBV19 to TRBJ2-2, with D perhaps matching TRBD2 (5 bases). The sequence derives from a male donor with ankylosing spondylitis. CDR3 nucleotides: TGTGCCAGTAAACCAACGGGATACACCGGGGAGCTGTTTTTT. Its translation is CASKPTGYTGELFF.